This entry lists 23 T cell receptor beta chains sequenced from one sample in a study of T cell responses to AZD1222 COVID-19 vaccine. TCRdb's copy holds only in-frame clones and misses some; the assay was immunoSEQ multiplex PCR. In the table there are 120,000 or so clones, 70% to 90% of which are singletons. The sequences come from peripheral blood, collected on day 0 of AZD1222 vaccination. These receptor sequences come from an adult in good health.

This clone was counted a few times. The gene calls are TRBV19 and TRBJ2-7; unclear D gene. CDR3 length: 12 residues. Looked up from germline, CDR1 is LNHDA and CDR2 is SQIVND (reference sequence). V was clipped by 7 bases and J by 3 bases, with 10 bases between them. The CDR3 spells CASTPDGYEQYF. CDR3 nucleotide sequence: TGTGCCAGTACCCCAGACGGCTACGAGCAGTACTTC.

This chain uses TRBV14 with TRBJ1-6; perhaps TRBD1 as D (5 bases). The CDR3 covers 18 residues. The V gene lost 3 bases and the J gene lost 6 bases, with 21 bases spanning the gap. Germline-derived CDR1 and CDR2 are SGHDN and FVKESK. In DNA, the CDR3 is TGTGCCAGCAGCCAGACCTGGCCTAGGGGTTTTAGTAATTCACCCCTCCACTTT. It encodes CASSQTWPRGFSNSPLHF. The full variable domain, rest sourced from reference TRBV14 and TRBJ1-6, is EAGVTQFPSHSVIEKGQTVTLRCDPISGHDNLYWYRRVMGKEIKFLLHFVKESKQDESGMPNNRFLAERTGGTYSTLKVQPAELEDSGVYFCASSQTWPRGFSNSPLHFGNGTRLTVT.

The rearrangement uses TRBV6-6 and TRBJ2-7; the match to TRBD2 covers 8 bases. Germline values: CDR1 MNHNY, CDR2 SVGAGI (reference sequence). Losses at the gene ends were 2 bases for V and 1 base for J; bases not matched to a gene: 4. The CDR3 has 15 amino acids. This chain's CDR3 is CASSYGGLVSYEQYF. The CDR3 DNA sequence: TGTGCCAGCAGTTACGGGGGACTAGTGTCCTACGAGCAGTACTTC.

The gene calls are TRBV28 and TRBJ1-2, with 7 bases lining up with TRBD1. Trimming cost V 6 bases and J 5 bases; bases outside gene matches: 15. The CDR3 contains 16 residues. The germline V gene encodes CDR1 MDHEN and CDR2 SYDVKM. The CDR3 bases are TGTGCCAGCAGCCAAAGACAGGGTATTACCACATATGGCTACACCTTC. It yields the protein CASSQRQGITTYGYTF.

The chain couples TRBV2 to TRBJ1-6, with 11 bases matching TRBD1. V lost 4 bases to trimming and J lost 10 bases; unmatched junction nucleotides: 0. CDR3 size: 13 residues. Germline V gene sequence: CDR1 SNHLY, CDR2 FYNNEI. In DNA, the CDR3 is TGTGCCAGCAGTGGGGACAGGGGGTCACCCCTCCACTTT. This gives the protein CASSGDRGSPLHF.

The CDR3: CASSPTGAEETQYF. In nucleotides, the CDR3 is TGCGCCAGCAGCCCAACAGGCGCCGAAGAGACCCAGTACTTC. The chain recombines TRBV5-1 with TRBJ2-5, with a tentative D call TRBD1 (5 bases). CDR1 and CDR2 from the germline V gene are SGHRS and YFSETQ. This CDR3 has 14 residues. Between the trimmed V and J ends, which lost 4 bases and 3 bases, there was a span of 13 bases.

The chain employs TRBV3-1 (or the pseudogene TRBV3-2) and TRBJ2-7; D unclear. Trimming pared 1 base from V and 3 bases from J, leaving 7 bases between. The CDR3 loop spans 13 amino acids. In germline, CDR1 is LGHDT, CDR2 YNNKEL (reference sequence). CDR3 loop: CASSQGIGYEQYF. In nucleotides, the CDR3 is TGTGCCAGCAGCCAAGGTATAGGCTACGAGCAGTACTTC.

The V and J genes are TRBV7-6 and TRBJ1-1; tentatively, D is TRBD1 (5 bases). The CDR3 has 14 residues. Trimming removed 0 bases from V and 1 base from J, with 6 bases in between. The germline V gene encodes CDR1 SGHVS and CDR2 FNYEAQ. The CDR3 DNA sequence: TGTGCCAGCAGCTTAGCAGGGGCGAACACTGAAGCTTTCTTT. This gives the protein CASSLAGANTEAFF. Based on the CDR3 plus reference TRBV7-6 and TRBJ1-1, the full variable domain is GAGVSQSPRYKVTKRGQDVALRCDPISGHVSLYWYRQALGQGPEFLTYFNYEAQQDKSGLPNDRFSAERPEGSISTLTIQRTEQRDSAMYRCASSLAGANTEAFFGQGTRLTVV.

The chain joins TRBV27 to TRBJ2-6; no definite D call. The germline V gene encodes CDR1 MNHEY and CDR2 SMNVEV (reference sequence). This CDR3 is 12 amino acids long. The V end was cut by 5 bases, the J end by 12 bases, with 11 bases between. For the CDR3, the DNA is TGTGCCAGCAGTGCCGGTGATGGCGTCCTGACTTTC. The encoded protein is CASSAGDGVLTF. The variable domain in full, completed from reference TRBV27 and TRBJ2-6, reads EAQVTQNPRYLITVTGKKLTVTCSQNMNHEYMSWYRQDPGLGLRQIYYSMNVEVTDKGDVPEGYKVSRKEKRNFPLILESPSPNQTSLYFCASSAGDGVLTFGAGSRLTVL.

This sequence joins TRBV6-4 and TRBJ2-2; D is possibly TRBD2 (6 bases). V shed 4 bases and J shed 4 bases, with 13 bases lying between them. Germline CDR1 MRHNA, CDR2 SNTAGT. The CDR3 extends over 15 amino acids. The CDR3 reads CASSVGGESTGELFF. The CDR3 DNA sequence: TGTGCCAGCAGTGTCGGGGGAGAAAGCACCGGGGAGCTGTTTTTT.

The chain employs TRBV18 and TRBJ2-1, with D perhaps TRBD2 (6 bases). From germline, CDR1 is KGHSH and CDR2 LQKENI. The CDR3 length is 14 residues. V gave up 6 bases and J gave up 5 bases, with 14 bases separating them. CDR3 region: CASSPRRGNNEQFF. Written as DNA, the CDR3 is TGTGCCAGCTCTCCGCGACGGGGGAACAATGAGCAGTTCTTC.

Notes on this clone: An end of the junction does not agree with germline; a read error may underlie this. The chain is built from TRBV7-7 and TRBJ2-1; a weak D match, TRBD1 (6 bases). The CDR3 spans 15 residues. The germline gives CDR1 SSHAT, CDR2 FNYEAQ (reference sequence). Written as DNA, the CDR3 is TGTGCTAGCAGCTCATACAGGGCTGGGTACAATGAGCAGTTCTTC. It encodes CASSSYRAGYNEQFF.

V gene TRBV29-1 combines with J gene TRBJ1-1; a weak D match, TRBD1 (5 bases). Trimming removed 4 bases at V and 6 bases at J, with 15 bases between. Per germline, CDR1 SQVTM and CDR2 ANQGSEA. This CDR3 has 13 residues. The CDR3 DNA follows: TGCAGCGTTGTAAGAATTGGGGGGGCTGAAGCTTTCTTT. It codes for CSVVRIGGAEAFF.

The J gene is TRBJ2-2, the V gene TRBV6-5, with D hard to call. This CDR3 contains 13 residues. Per germline, CDR1 MNHEY and CDR2 SVGAGI. V dropped 6 bases and J dropped 5 bases, with 10 bases sitting between them. Written as DNA, the CDR3 is TGTGCCAGCAGACAGCCCGGTACCGGGGAGCTGTTTTTT. Its protein product is CASRQPGTGELFF.

This chain uses TRBV6-2 or TRBV6-3 with TRBJ2-7; 8 nucleotides match TRBD2. CDR1 is MNHEY and CDR2 is SVGEGT in the germline V gene. There are 17 residues in the CDR3. V lost 2 bases to trimming and J lost 2 bases; unmatched junction nucleotides: 11. This chain's CDR3 is CASSYTPRGGDPYEQYF. The CDR3 DNA follows: TGTGCCAGCAGTTACACCCCCCGGGGGGGGGACCCCTACGAGCAGTACTTC.

This chain connects TRBV5-1 to TRBJ1-6, with D unresolved. Germline loops: CDR1 SGHRS, CDR2 YFSETQ. Trimming stripped 1 base from V and 10 bases from J, with 12 bases between. This CDR3 spans 14 amino acids. The CDR3 spells CASSLWEGNSPLHF. DNA for the CDR3: TGCGCCAGCAGCTTGTGGGAGGGAAACTCACCCCTCCACTTT.

The chain combines TRBV28 with TRBJ2-7, with D tentatively TRBD2 (6 bases). Germline-derived CDR1 and CDR2 are MDHEN and SYDVKM. Between the trimmed V and J ends, which lost 3 bases and 3 bases, there was a span of 15 bases. CDR3 length equals 15 residues. In nucleotides, the CDR3 is TGTGCCAGCAGTTTTCGGGGGACGGGATACTACGAGCAGTACTTC. As protein: CASSFRGTGYYEQYF.

This chain links TRBV28 with TRBJ1-1; D is uncertain. The CDR3 is 11 residues long. Between the trimmed V and J ends, which lost 10 bases and 0 bases, there was a span of 6 bases. Germline CDR1 is MDHEN and CDR2 is SYDVKM. The CDR3 here is CATRLNTEAFF. The CDR3 DNA reads TGTGCCACCCGACTGAACACTGAAGCTTTCTTT. Combining the CDR3 with reference TRBV28 and TRBJ1-1 gives the whole variable domain DVKVTQSSRYLVKRTGEKVFLECVQDMDHENMFWYRQDPGLGLRLIYFSYDVKMKEKGDIPEGYSVSREKKERFSLILESASTNQTSMYLCATRLNTEAFFGQGTRLTVV.

The V and J genes are TRBV28 and TRBJ1-1; possibly TRBD1 for D (6 bases). V lost 11 bases, J lost 2 bases, and 18 bases lay in between. Germline CDR1 MDHEN, CDR2 SYDVKM. This CDR3 comprises 14 residues. The CDR3 spells CASLDRGQNTEAFF. CDR3 DNA: TGTGCCTCGTTGGACCGGGGACAAAACACTGAAGCTTTCTTT.

A single count supports this clone. J is TRBJ1-1 and V is TRBV6-5; TRBD1 might be the D (5 bases). With 2 bases removed from V and 2 bases from J, the gap between germline ends came to 12 bases. Looked up from germline, CDR1 is MNHEY and CDR2 is SVGAGI. The CDR3 is made up of 15 amino acids. DNA of the CDR3: TGTGCCAGCAGTTACAAGATCGGGGGTAACACTGAAGCTTTCTTT. The encoded protein is CASSYKIGGNTEAFF.

J is TRBJ1-6 and V is TRBV7-2, with 8 bases aligning to TRBD1. Trimming cost V 5 bases and J 2 bases; bases outside gene matches: 2. This CDR3 region has 15 residues. Per the germline V gene, CDR1 is SGHTA and CDR2 is FQGNSA. The CDR3: CASSPDRAYNSPLHF. CDR3 nucleotides: TGTGCCAGCAGCCCGGACAGGGCCTATAATTCACCCCTCCACTTT.

The chain couples TRBV29-1 to TRBJ1-1, with D possibly TRBD1 on 5 matching bases. Germline lookup yields CDR1 SQVTM and CDR2 ANQGSEA. This CDR3 comprises 14 residues. Trimming shortened V by 4 bases and J by 3 bases, and 15 bases separated the two germline ends. This CDR3 reads CSVGSGGADTEAFF. The DNA of the CDR3 is TGCAGCGTTGGGAGCGGGGGAGCGGACACTGAAGCTTTCTTT. Based on the CDR3 plus reference TRBV29-1 and TRBJ1-1, the full variable domain is SAVISQKPSRDICQRGTSLTIQCQVDSQVTMMFWYRQQPGQSLTLIATANQGSEATYESGFVIDKFPISRPNLTFSTLTVSNMSPEDSSIYLCSVGSGGADTEAFFGQGTRLTVV.

This clone was picked up a small number of times. The chain joins TRBV6-2 or TRBV6-3 to TRBJ2-7; no reliable D call. Between the trimmed V and J ends, which lost 4 bases and 6 bases, there was a span of 10 bases. Germline assignment: CDR1 MNHEY and CDR2 SVGEGT. CDR3 length equals 12 residues. The CDR3 sequence: CASSSEFFEQYF. The CDR3 nucleotides are TGTGCCAGCAGTTCGGAGTTTTTCGAGCAGTACTTC.